These T cell receptor beta chains were read from a single sample in a study of blood T cell repertoires in COVID-19. Sequencing was performed with immunoSEQ multiplex PCR; in TCRdb, only in-frame clones are kept and a portion is missing. The sample lists about 130,000 clones, more than 75% occurring once. The sequenced sample was peripheral blood. The receptors derive from a man aged 55 to 69 who had recovered from COVID-19. Each CDR3 is given with its conserved first and last residue. The order of the fields is V gene, J gene, clone size, CDR3 protein. The size entry is marked missing in some rows and otherwise reads once, few, many or a size class.

>TRBV19|TRBJ1-4|NA
CASSGDRGNEKLFF
>TRBV3-1/TRBV3-2|TRBJ2-4|NA
CASSTRKETGLAKNIQYF
>TRBV9|TRBJ2-2|NA
CASSVAGGVNTGELFF
>TRBV3-1/TRBV3-2|TRBJ2-3|large
CASSQVAGGGTDTQYF
>TRBV7-6|TRBJ1-1|NA
CASSRADRGNTEAFF
>TRBV9|TRBJ1-4|once
CASSVVGRGGEKLFF
>TRBV6-1|TRBJ1-2|NA
CASSEFGGRYGYTF
>TRBV19|TRBJ1-5|NA
CASSIGRRANQPQHF
>TRBV12-2|TRBJ2-3|NA
CASRRPGTGPTDTQYF
>TRBV13|TRBJ2-7|NA
CASSSQGLGEQYF
>TRBV3-1/TRBV3-2|TRBJ1-2|few
CASRSGGGYGYTF
>TRBV18|TRBJ1-1|NA
CASSTNQGGSEAFF
>TRBV7-6|TRBJ2-1|NA
CASSSIWGPPSYNEQFF
>TRBV6-5|TRBJ1-2|NA
CASNRGEGNYGYTF
>TRBV6-5|TRBJ2-1|NA
CASSYGHGVYNEQFF
>TRBV19|TRBJ1-5|few
CASTKTGSDQPQHF
>TRBV9|TRBJ1-6|NA
CASSVGRGWDSPLHF
>TRBV5-8|TRBJ2-7|NA
CASSLRFSGTSYEQYF
>TRBV18|TRBJ1-2|NA
CASSLSRDSYGYTF
>TRBV5-1|TRBJ2-1|NA
CASSFDRGSYNEQFF
>TRBV5-1|TRBJ1-2|NA
CASSREGAEGYTF
>TRBV18|TRBJ2-5|NA
CASSTSGEETQYF
>TRBV6-5|TRBJ1-6|NA
CASSRDSEIGSPLHF
>TRBV28|TRBJ1-1|NA
CASSLGGMNTEAFF
>TRBV5-4|TRBJ2-3|NA
CASSSGRGSTDTQYF
>TRBV5-5|TRBJ1-1|NA
CASSRTGGNTEAFF
>TRBV24-1|TRBJ1-5|NA
CATSDRGDKPQHF
>TRBV4-2|TRBJ2-3|few
CASSLQGTSVTDTQYF
>TRBV10-3|TRBJ2-2|NA
CAISTSGKNTGELFF
>TRBV30|TRBJ1-1|NA
CARTGMGNTEAFF
>TRBV28|TRBJ2-1|once
CASSQGARNEQFF
>TRBV10-3|TRBJ2-7|NA
CAISGRGGSTYEQYF
>TRBV28|TRBJ2-1|NA
CASSFSGDSYNEQFF
>TRBV18|TRBJ2-5|NA
CASSPPEGTGIKTQYF
>TRBV5-6|TRBJ2-7|NA
CASSPGLANYEQYF
>TRBV9|TRBJ2-2|NA
CASSATKQNTGELFF
>TRBV7-2|TRBJ1-5|NA
CASSPIGLNQPQHF
>TRBV10-3|TRBJ2-6|NA
CAISETGPGANVLTF
>TRBV10-3|TRBJ2-3|NA
CAPQLTSGRASSTDTQYF
>TRBV28|TRBJ2-3|few
CASSPSSGRGTDTQYF
>TRBV7-2|TRBJ1-2|few
CASSSGTGGYGYTF
>TRBV10-3|TRBJ2-4|once
CAISDPLWGDIQYF
>TRBV6-2/TRBV6-3|TRBJ2-5|few
CASSSPHRGMETQYF
>TRBV12-3/TRBV12-4|TRBJ2-7|many
CASRGTGQYEQYF
>TRBV28|TRBJ2-1|NA
CASSSIAGDVDEQFF